One TCR beta chain is described in this entry. The antigen is unknown. The libraries were made with immunoSEQ v3.0 at survey level. Clones were read by immunoSEQ multiplex PCR, and TCRdb kept only the in-frame ones, dropping some. The table includes about 21,000 clones, approximately 81% detected once. Per germline, CDR1 GTSNPN and CDR2 SVGIG (reference sequence). The germline V and J ends were trimmed by 1 base and 5 bases, with 8 bases remaining between them. The CDR3 runs to 12 residues. These data originate in a study of long-term antiretroviral therapy in people with HIV. Findings of the study overall: On ART adherence, viral resistance or therapy changes, no data were available. Relative to control repertoires, HIV repertoires exhibited narrower CDR3 length ranges.

This clonotype originated in a woman between 50 and 59 years old with HIV. This specimen consisted of unsorted PBMCs, obtained 1.9 years after starting antiretroviral therapy. The V gene is TRBV30, the J gene TRBJ1-1, with D uncertain. CDR3 loop: CAWSAGGTEAFF. Written as DNA, the CDR3 is TGTGCCTGGAGTGCCGGAGGGACTGAAGCTTTCTTT.